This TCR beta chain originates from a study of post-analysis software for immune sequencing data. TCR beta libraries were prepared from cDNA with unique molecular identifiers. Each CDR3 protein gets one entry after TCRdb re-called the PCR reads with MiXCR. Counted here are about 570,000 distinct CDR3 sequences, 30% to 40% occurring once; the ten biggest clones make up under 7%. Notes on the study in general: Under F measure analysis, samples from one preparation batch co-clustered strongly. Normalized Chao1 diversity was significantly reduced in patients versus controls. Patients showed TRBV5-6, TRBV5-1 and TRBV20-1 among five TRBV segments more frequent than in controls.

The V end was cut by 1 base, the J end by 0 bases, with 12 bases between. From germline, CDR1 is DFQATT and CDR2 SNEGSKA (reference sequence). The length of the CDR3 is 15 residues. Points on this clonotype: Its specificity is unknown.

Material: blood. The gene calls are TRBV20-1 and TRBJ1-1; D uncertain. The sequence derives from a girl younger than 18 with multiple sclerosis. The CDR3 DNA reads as TGCAGTGCTAGAGGTCCTACCTTCCTGAACACTGAAGCTTTCTTT. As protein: CSARGPTFLNTEAFF.